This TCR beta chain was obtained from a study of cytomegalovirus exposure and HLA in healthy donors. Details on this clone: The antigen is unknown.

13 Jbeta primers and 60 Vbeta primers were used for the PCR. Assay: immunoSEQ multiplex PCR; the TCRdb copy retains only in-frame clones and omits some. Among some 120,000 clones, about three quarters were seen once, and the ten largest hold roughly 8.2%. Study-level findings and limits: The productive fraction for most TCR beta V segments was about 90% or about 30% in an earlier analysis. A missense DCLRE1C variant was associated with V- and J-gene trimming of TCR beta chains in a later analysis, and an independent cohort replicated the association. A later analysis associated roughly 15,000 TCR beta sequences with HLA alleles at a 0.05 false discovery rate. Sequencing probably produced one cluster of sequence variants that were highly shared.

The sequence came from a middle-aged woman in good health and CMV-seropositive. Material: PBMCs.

The CDR3 region is CASSLVTGEIYEQYF. For the CDR3, the DNA is TGTGCCAGCAGCTTAGTCACAGGGGAAATCTACGAGCAGTACTTC. V usage is TRBV7-8 and J usage is TRBJ2-7; 7 positions match TRBD1. This CDR3 has 15 amino acids. The V and J ends lost 1 base and 3 bases, in that order; junction bases with no gene match: 6. The germline V gene encodes CDR1 SGHVS and CDR2 FQNEAQ.